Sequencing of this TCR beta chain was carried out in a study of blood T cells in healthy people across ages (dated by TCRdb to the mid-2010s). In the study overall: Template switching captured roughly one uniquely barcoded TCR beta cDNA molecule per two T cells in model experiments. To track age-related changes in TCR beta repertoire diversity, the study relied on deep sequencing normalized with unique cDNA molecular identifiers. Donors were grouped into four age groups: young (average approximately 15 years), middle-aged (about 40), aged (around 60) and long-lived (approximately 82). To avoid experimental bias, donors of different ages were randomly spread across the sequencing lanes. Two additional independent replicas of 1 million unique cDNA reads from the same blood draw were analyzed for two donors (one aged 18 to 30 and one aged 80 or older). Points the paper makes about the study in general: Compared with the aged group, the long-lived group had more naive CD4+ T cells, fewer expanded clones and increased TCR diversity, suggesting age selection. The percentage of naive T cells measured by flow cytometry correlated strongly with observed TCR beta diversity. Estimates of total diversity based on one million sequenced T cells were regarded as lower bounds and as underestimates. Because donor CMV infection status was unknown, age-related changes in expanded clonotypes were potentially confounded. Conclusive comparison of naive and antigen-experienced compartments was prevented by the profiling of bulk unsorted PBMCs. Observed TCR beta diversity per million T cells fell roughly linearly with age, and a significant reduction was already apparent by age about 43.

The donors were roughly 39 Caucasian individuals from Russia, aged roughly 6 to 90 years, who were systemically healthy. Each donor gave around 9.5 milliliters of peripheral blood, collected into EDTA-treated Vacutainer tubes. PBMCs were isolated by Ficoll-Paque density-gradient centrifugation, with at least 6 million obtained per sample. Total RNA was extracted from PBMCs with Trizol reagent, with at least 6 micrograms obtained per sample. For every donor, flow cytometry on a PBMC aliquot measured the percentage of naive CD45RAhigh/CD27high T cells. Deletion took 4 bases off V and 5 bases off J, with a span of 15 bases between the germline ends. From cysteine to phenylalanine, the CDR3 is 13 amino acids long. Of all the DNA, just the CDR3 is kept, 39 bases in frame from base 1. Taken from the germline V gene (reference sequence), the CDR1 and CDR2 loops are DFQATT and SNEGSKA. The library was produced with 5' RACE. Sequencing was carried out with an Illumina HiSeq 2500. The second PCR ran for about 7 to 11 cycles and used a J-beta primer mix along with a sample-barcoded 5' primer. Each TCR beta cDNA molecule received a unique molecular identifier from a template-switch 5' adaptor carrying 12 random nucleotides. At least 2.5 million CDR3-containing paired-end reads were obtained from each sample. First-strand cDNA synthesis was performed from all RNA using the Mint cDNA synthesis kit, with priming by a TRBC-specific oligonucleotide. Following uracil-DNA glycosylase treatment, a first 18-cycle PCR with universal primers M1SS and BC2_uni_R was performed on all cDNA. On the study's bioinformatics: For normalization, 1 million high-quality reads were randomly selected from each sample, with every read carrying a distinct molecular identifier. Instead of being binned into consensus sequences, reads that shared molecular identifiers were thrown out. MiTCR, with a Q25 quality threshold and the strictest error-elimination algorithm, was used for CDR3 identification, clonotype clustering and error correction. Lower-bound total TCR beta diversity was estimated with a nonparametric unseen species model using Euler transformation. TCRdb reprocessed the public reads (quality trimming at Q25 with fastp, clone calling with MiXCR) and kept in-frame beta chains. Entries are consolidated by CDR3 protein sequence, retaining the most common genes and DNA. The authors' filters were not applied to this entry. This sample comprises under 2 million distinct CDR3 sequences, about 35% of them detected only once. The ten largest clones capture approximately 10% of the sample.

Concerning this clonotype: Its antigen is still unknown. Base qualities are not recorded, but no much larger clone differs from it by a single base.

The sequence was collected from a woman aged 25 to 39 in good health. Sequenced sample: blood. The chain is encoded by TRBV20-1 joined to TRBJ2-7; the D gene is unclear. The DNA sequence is TGCAGTGCTACAAGACGGGCTTTGCACGAGCAGTACTTC. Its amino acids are CSATRRALHEQYF.